The present T cell receptor beta chain was sequenced within a study of T cell repertoires in cytomegalovirus infection. Germline V gene lookup returns CDR1 KGHSH and CDR2 LQKENI. This CDR3 has 11 residues. V shed 3 bases and J shed 7 bases, with 7 bases lying between them. In this sample, this clonotype turned up many times. Its antigen remains unidentified. TCRdb processed the reads anew with MiXCR; each CDR3 protein has one entry. Of some 180,000 distinct CDR3 sequences in the sample, roughly 20% were seen once. The study's findings and limits: HLA-C-restricted, CMV-specific TCR beta clonotypes were dominant ex vivo.

The V and J genes are TRBV18 and TRBJ2-7; D gene unclear. The source is a human donor in good health (CMV status not recorded). Some clones in this sample may be carry-over from other donors' samples. The sample taken for sequencing was PBMCs. The CDR3 DNA reads as TGTGCCAGCTCACCTAACTGGGAGCAGTACTTC. Its protein is CASSPNWEQYF.